Below are 29 T cell receptor beta chains sequenced from a single sample in a study of cytomegalovirus exposure and HLA in healthy donors. In the PCR, 60 Vbeta and 13 Jbeta primers were used. Sequenced by immunoSEQ multiplex PCR; TCRdb stores in-frame clones only, minus some. The table includes about 160,000 clones, 79% detected once. Source material: PBMCs. These receptor sequences come from a man between 35 and 55 years old in good health and CMV-seronegative.

The chain recombines TRBV19 with TRBJ1-1; D gene unclear. Trimming cost V 3 bases and J 2 bases, with 10 bases left between them. This CDR3 is 14 amino acids long. Germline values: CDR1 LNHDA, CDR2 SQIVND (reference sequence). The CDR3 region has the DNA TGTGCCAGTAGTATTCTGAACACCAACACTGAAGCTTTCTTT. This gives the protein CASSILNTNTEAFF.

The rearrangement links TRBV12-5 to TRBJ2-7; 8 nucleotides match TRBD2. The CDR3 loop spans 16 amino acids. CDR1 is LGHNT and CDR2 is FRNRAP in the germline V gene. V lost 6 bases and J lost 1; bases outside the gene matches: 11. The CDR3 bases are TGTGCTAGTGGCCCGAGAGAGCGGGAGCGTTCCTACGAGCAGTACTTC. Residues: CASGPRERERSYEQYF.

This clone occurred a few times. The chain carries TRBV7-8 and TRBJ2-7; TRBD1 aligns across 10 bases. The germline gives CDR1 SGHVS, CDR2 FQNEAQ. V was clipped by 0 bases and J by 2 bases; unmatched bases: 4. The CDR3 sequence is 16 residues long. CDR3 DNA: TGTGCCAGCAGCTTAGCGCCGGGACAGGGGCCCTACGAGCAGTACTTC. Its translation: CASSLAPGQGPYEQYF.

The chain has TRBV2 and TRBJ2-7; 11 bases align to TRBD2. V trimming: 8 bases; J trimming: 2 bases; junction bases outside the gene matches: 2. The CDR3 totals 13 residues. The germline V gene has CDR1 SNHLY and CDR2 FYNNEI. The CDR3 sequence: CASFSGRAYEQYF. DNA of the CDR3: TGTGCCAGCTTTAGCGGGAGGGCCTACGAGCAGTACTTC.

This clone was found once. This chain joins TRBV9 and TRBJ1-2; D is undetermined. The CDR3 spans 14 residues. Germline V gene sequence: CDR1 SGDLS, CDR2 YYNGEE. Deletions cut 0 bases from V and 6 bases from J, with 12 bases between. The CDR3 coding sequence is TGTGCCAGCAGCGTAGTTGTCGGGATAAATGGCTACACCTTC. Its translation is CASSVVVGINGYTF.

This clone has just a few counts. As DNA, the CDR3 is TGTGCCAGCAGTCAGACTAGCAACTACGAGCAGTACTTC. Translated: CASSQTSNYEQYF. This chain connects TRBV6-6 to TRBJ2-5; 7 positions match TRBD2. The J call may be faulty, since TRBJ2-7 better matches the DNA end. Germline lookup yields CDR1 MNHNY and CDR2 SVGAGI (reference sequence). The CDR3 covers 13 residues.

A few counts support this clone. The rearrangement joins TRBV7-9 to TRBJ2-1; perhaps TRBD2 as D (6 bases). Germline values: CDR1 SEHNR, CDR2 FQNEAQ (reference sequence). The CDR3 contains 15 residues. The V and J ends lost 4 bases and 5 bases respectively, with 15 bases between them. DNA of the CDR3: TGTGCCAGCAGCTCGCTTCTTAGCGGAAACAATGAGCAGTTCTTC. Translation: CASSSLLSGNNEQFF.

The genes are TRBV7-2 and TRBJ2-1, with unresolved D. Germline V gives CDR1 SGHTA, CDR2 FQGNSA. Trimming left V 1 base short and J 0 bases short, with 4 bases between. The CDR3 length is 14 residues. CDR3: CASSLGSSYNEQFF. CDR3 DNA: TGTGCCAGCAGCTTAGGGAGCTCCTACAATGAGCAGTTCTTC.

The CDR3 here is CASSRDRVPNYGYTF. CDR3 DNA sequence: TGTGCCAGCAGCAGAGACAGGGTTCCCAACTATGGCTACACCTTC. The gene calls are TRBV7-2 and TRBJ1-2; 7 bases line up with TRBD1. The CDR3 is 15 residues long. Trimming cost V 5 bases and J 2 bases; bases outside gene matches: 8. Germline V lookup: CDR1 SGHTA, CDR2 FQGNSA. Looking up the rest from reference TRBV7-2 and TRBJ1-2 gives the full variable domain: GAGVSQSPSNKVTEKGKDVELRCDPISGHTALYWYRQSLGQGLEFLIYFQGNSAPDKSGLPSDRFSAERTGGSVSTLTIQRTQQEDSAVYLCASSRDRVPNYGYTFGSGTRLTVV.

This clone was counted once. This rearrangement joins TRBV10-3 to TRBJ2-7; TRBD1 might be the D (7 bases). CDR3 size: 13 residues. The V and J ends lost 3 bases and 12 bases respectively, with 18 bases between them. Germline CDR1 ENHRY, CDR2 SYGVKD. The CDR3 nucleotides are TGTGCCATCAGTGAATTCCAGGGGGAGGTCCGGTACTTC. This codes for CAISEFQGEVRYF.

The rearrangement uses TRBV2 and TRBJ2-7; TRBD1 matches at 7 bases. From germline, CDR1 is SNHLY and CDR2 FYNNEI. There are 15 residues in the CDR3. V was pared by 7 bases and J by 1 base, with 10 bases of the junction left unmatched. DNA for the CDR3: TGTGCCAGCATAGTAGACAGGGCTAGTTCCTACGAGCAGTACTTC. Translation: CASIVDRASSYEQYF.

The chain uses TRBV2 and TRBJ2-1; tentative D call: TRBD2 (5 bases). Germline CDR1 and CDR2: SNHLY and FYNNEI. The ends were cut back, 6 bases at V and 12 bases at J, with 18 bases in the middle. The CDR3 loop spans 13 amino acids. The chain's CDR3 is CASRRLPELGQFF. The CDR3 DNA sequence: TGTGCCAGCAGACGACTACCTGAGCTTGGGCAGTTCTTC.

V is TRBV11-2 and J is TRBJ2-2; 9 nucleotides match TRBD2. V trimming: 8 bases; J trimming: 7 bases; junction bases outside the gene matches: 11. This CDR3 is built from 15 residues. The germline V gene has CDR1 SGHAT and CDR2 FQNNGV. In nucleotides, the CDR3 is TGTGCCAGCGCGGGCGGGAGGGCTGAAGGCGGGGAGCTGTTTTTT. It encodes CASAGGRAEGGELFF.

This clone has more than one count but fewer than ten. The chain recombines TRBV6-1 with TRBJ1-2; 7 nucleotides match TRBD1. Germline V gene lookup returns CDR1 MNHNS and CDR2 SASEGT. The CDR3 totals 15 residues. With V trimmed by 6 bases and J by 0 bases, 7 bases remained unmatched. CDR3 nucleotide sequence: TGTGCCAGCAGCTTTCAGGGGGGAGCTAACTATGGCTACACCTTC. It encodes CASSFQGGANYGYTF.

The V call is TRBV6-5, the J call TRBJ2-1, with 9 positions matching TRBD2. Trimming took 8 bases from V and 6 from J; bases not matched to a gene: 11. The germline V gene encodes CDR1 MNHEY and CDR2 SVGAGI. The CDR3 spans 15 residues. The CDR3 DNA reads as TGTGCCAGCCGCGATAGCGGGAGTCGGGCCAATGAGCAGTTCTTC. Translated: CASRDSGSRANEQFF.

This chain joins TRBV7-8 and TRBJ2-5, with 7 positions matching TRBD1. After removal of 5 bases from V and 5 bases from J, the junction contained 11 bases not matched to a gene. This CDR3 has 15 residues. In germline, CDR1 is SGHVS, CDR2 FQNEAQ. The CDR3 sequence is CASSQGTAPMETQYF. For the CDR3, the DNA is TGTGCCAGCAGCCAAGGGACAGCCCCAATGGAGACCCAGTACTTC.

The J gene is TRBJ1-4, the V gene TRBV7-9, with 7 bases identical to TRBD1. The germline V gene encodes CDR1 SEHNR and CDR2 FQNEAQ (reference sequence). The CDR3 consists of 16 residues. Losses at the gene ends were 5 bases for V and 4 bases for J; bases not matched to a gene: 10. DNA for the CDR3: TGTGCCAGCAGCCGCTCGGGACAGACCTATAATGAAAAACTGTTTTTT. Amino acid sequence: CASSRSGQTYNEKLFF. The variable domain in full, completed from reference TRBV7-9 and TRBJ1-4, reads DTGVSQNPRHKITKRGQNVTFRCDPISEHNRLYWYRQTLGQGPEFLTYFQNEAQLEKSRLLSDRFSAERPKGSFSTLEIQRTEQGDSAMYLCASSRSGQTYNEKLFFGSGTQLSVL.

The chain is built from TRBV14 and TRBJ2-1; TRBD1 matches at 10 bases. V lost 0 bases, J lost 7 bases, and 9 bases stayed unmatched. The CDR3 has 17 amino acids. In germline, CDR1 is SGHDN, CDR2 FVKESK. The CDR3: CASSQDRTGGRGNEQFF. The CDR3 DNA sequence: TGTGCCAGCAGCCAAGATAGGACAGGGGGACGTGGGAATGAGCAGTTCTTC.

Turning to this clone: This sample includes further DNA sequences coding for the same CDR3. CDR3 sequence reads: CASSRPGSGSREETQYF. CDR3 sequence (DNA): TGTGCCAGCAGCCGTCCGGGTAGCGGGAGTCGGGAGGAGACCCAGTACTTC. This sequence joins TRBV28 and TRBJ2-5; TRBD2 agrees at 9 bases. This CDR3 region has 17 residues. The germline V gene encodes CDR1 MDHEN and CDR2 SYDVKM. V was pared by 6 bases and J by 5 bases, with 16 bases of the junction left unmatched.

Turning to this clone: Other nucleotide sequences in the sample specify the same CDR3. J is TRBJ2-2 and V is TRBV7-2, with D tentatively TRBD1 (6 bases). Germline V gene data show CDR1 as SGHTA and CDR2 as FQGNSA. V was shortened by 1 base and J by 1 base, with 10 bases between the two germline ends. CDR3 length: 16 residues. CDR3 in amino acids: CASSLVGTRNTGELFF. Written as DNA, the CDR3 is TGTGCCAGCAGCTTAGTCGGGACAAGGAACACCGGGGAGCTGTTTTTT.

The V gene is TRBV9, the J gene TRBJ2-3; maybe TRBD1 (7 bases). The CDR3 sequence is 14 residues long. Per the germline V gene, CDR1 is SGDLS and CDR2 is YYNGEE. Trimming removed 6 bases at V and 2 bases at J, with 13 bases between. CDR3 sequence reads: CASTQGGVTDTQYF. The CDR3 DNA reads as TGTGCCAGCACCCAGGGGGGCGTCACAGATACGCAGTATTTT. The full variable domain, with the rest looked up from reference TRBV9 and TRBJ2-3, is DSGVTQTPKHLITATGQRVTLRCSPRSGDLSVYWYQQSLDQGLQFLIQYYNGEERAKGNILERFSAQQFPDLHSELNLSSLELGDSALYFCASTQGGVTDTQYFGPGTRLTVL.

The chain is built from TRBV5-4 and TRBJ2-5, with TRBD1 matching over 8 bases. Germline V gene data show CDR1 as SGHNT and CDR2 as YYREEE (reference sequence). V trimming: 1 base; J trimming: 5 bases; junction bases outside the gene matches: 10. The length of the CDR3 is 16 residues. The CDR3 DNA is TGTGCCAGCAGCTTGACCGCAAGCCGACAGGGGGAGACCCAGTACTTC. This gives the protein CASSLTASRQGETQYF.

The CDR3 region has the DNA TGCGCCTTCGGGCTAGCGGGAGAAAGCTACAATGAGCAGTTCTTC. Its translation: CAFGLAGESYNEQFF. The chain links TRBV10-1 to TRBJ2-1, with 10 bases aligning to TRBD2. CDR1 WNHNN and CDR2 SYGVQD come from the germline V gene (reference sequence). V lost 11 bases to trimming and J lost 3 bases; unmatched junction nucleotides: 10. The CDR3 is made up of 15 amino acids.

This rearrangement joins TRBV9 to TRBJ2-7, with 7 bases aligning to TRBD2. CDR3 length equals 17 residues. Germline CDR1 is SGDLS and CDR2 is YYNGEE. Trimming at V came to 0 bases and at J to 4 bases, leaving 13 bases not matched to a gene. The CDR3 DNA follows: TGTGCCAGCAGCGTAGGTTCTATAGGGAGGGAGATTTACGAGCAGTACTTC. It yields the protein CASSVGSIGREIYEQYF.

This clone was counted only a few times. The chain combines TRBV5-1 with TRBJ1-2; D possibly corresponds to TRBD1 (5 bases). The V gene's germline CDR1 is SGHRS and CDR2 YFSETQ. The V end lost 2 bases, the J end lost 5 bases, and 16 bases lay between the germline ends. The length of the CDR3 is 15 residues. CDR3 in amino acids: CASSLRSGSLYGYTF. The CDR3, as DNA: TGCGCCAGCAGCTTACGCTCAGGGTCCCTATATGGCTACACCTTC.

The chain uses TRBV19 and TRBJ2-3, with D tentatively TRBD2 (6 bases). V was pared by 8 bases and J by 1 base, with 10 bases between. Per the germline V gene, CDR1 is LNHDA and CDR2 is SQIVND (reference sequence). This CDR3 has 13 amino acids. DNA for the CDR3: TGTGCCAGTGGGACTCAGGGCACAGATACGCAGTATTTT. This gives the protein CASGTQGTDTQYF.

The chain uses TRBV19 and TRBJ2-5, with D maybe TRBD1 (7 bases). Trimming stripped 8 bases from V and 5 bases from J, with 15 bases between. The germline gives CDR1 LNHDA, CDR2 SQIVND (reference sequence). The CDR3 length is 13 residues. The CDR3 sequence: CASGGTVRETQYF. The CDR3, as DNA: TGTGCCAGTGGGGGGACAGTCCGGGAGACCCAGTACTTC.

V is TRBV5-4 and J is TRBJ1-2, with D tentatively TRBD1 (6 bases). Germline CDR1 and CDR2: SGHNT and YYREEE (reference sequence). CDR3 size: 12 residues. The V end was cut by 2 bases, the J end by 8 bases, with 10 bases between. The CDR3 DNA sequence: TGTGCCAGCAGCTTTCCGAGGGGGGGCTACACCTTC. Its translation: CASSFPRGGYTF.

The gene calls are TRBV14 and TRBJ2-3; a possible D gene is TRBD1 (6 bases). Trimming stripped 4 bases from V and 3 bases from J, with 8 bases between. The CDR3 loop spans 13 amino acids. Looked up from germline, CDR1 is SGHDN and CDR2 is FVKESK. The CDR3 nucleotides read TGTGCCAGCAGCCCGCAGGGGACAGATACGCAGTATTTT. Translated, it gives CASSPQGTDTQYF.